The 29 T cell receptor beta chains presented below share a single source sample, sequenced in a study of blood T cell repertoires in COVID-19. This table comes from immunoSEQ multiplex PCR, and its TCRdb copy is limited to in-frame clones, with some not included. This table has hundreds of thousands of clones, over 75% appearing once. Sequenced sample: peripheral blood. Receptor source: a woman aged 60-75 years with acute or convalescent COVID-19.

The chain employs TRBV5-1 and TRBJ2-7, with a tentative D call TRBD2 (6 bases). The CDR3 contains 14 residues. Trimming shortened V by 4 bases and J by 8 bases, and 19 bases separated the two germline ends. In germline, CDR1 is SGHRS, CDR2 YFSETQ. The CDR3 sequence: CASSVPSASKQQYF. The CDR3 nucleotides read TGCGCCAGCAGCGTGCCTAGCGCCTCTAAACAGCAGTACTTC.

This clone appeared once. V is TRBV7-3 and J is TRBJ2-7, with 9 bases that match TRBD1. Losses at the gene ends were 6 bases for V and 4 bases for J; bases not matched to a gene: 4. CDR3 length: 13 residues. Germline V gene sequence: CDR1 SGHTA, CDR2 FQGTGA. CDR3 coding DNA: TGTGCCAGCAGGCTGGACAGGGGATACGAGCAGTACTTC. The encoded protein is CASRLDRGYEQYF. The full variable domain, with the rest looked up from reference TRBV7-3 and TRBJ2-7, is GAGVSQTPSNKVTEKGKYVELRCDPISGHTALYWYRQSLGQGPEFLIYFQGTGAADDSGLPNDRFFAVRPEGSVSTLKIQRTERGDSAVYLCASRLDRGYEQYFGPGTRLTVT.

CDR3 residues: CASSPDYGTGELFF. CDR3 coding DNA: TGTGCCAGCAGCCCTGATTACGGCACCGGGGAGCTGTTTTTT. The chain has TRBV6-4 and TRBJ2-2; D not certain. Per the germline V gene, CDR1 is MRHNA and CDR2 is SNTAGT. This CDR3 region has 14 residues. Trimming shortened V by 6 bases and J by 4 bases, and 12 bases separated the two germline ends.

The chain carries TRBV5-1 and TRBJ1-4; 9 nucleotides match TRBD1. Looked up from germline, CDR1 is SGHRS and CDR2 is YFSETQ. V lost 3 bases and J lost 5; bases outside the gene matches: 5. The length of the CDR3 is 15 residues. The DNA of the CDR3 is TGCGCCAGCAGCTCCCAGGGGACAGGGAATGAAAAACTGTTTTTT. Its translation is CASSSQGTGNEKLFF. Combining the CDR3 with reference TRBV5-1 and TRBJ1-4 gives the whole variable domain KAGVTQTPRYLIKTRGQQVTLSCSPISGHRSVSWYQQTPGQGLQFLFEYFSETQRNKGNFPGRFSGRQFSNSRSEMNVSTLELGDSALYLCASSSQGTGNEKLFFGSGTQLSVL.

The chain recombines TRBV23-1 with TRBJ2-7, with D possibly matching TRBD1 (6 bases). TRBV23-1 is given ORF status, its function remaining uncertain. V lost 8 bases, J lost 1 base, and 18 bases lay in between. The CDR3 covers 15 residues. Written as DNA, the CDR3 is TGCGCCAGCGACCAACGGGACAAACCTTCCTACGAGCAGTACTTC. This gives the protein CASDQRDKPSYEQYF.

The chain carries TRBV29-1 and TRBJ2-1; the D gene is possibly TRBD1 (5 bases). Germline V gene lookup returns CDR1 SQVTM and CDR2 ANQGSEA. The CDR3 consists of 14 residues. With 1 base removed from V and 7 bases from J, the gap between germline ends came to 14 bases. The CDR3 sequence is CSVEGFQGRNEQFF. In DNA, the CDR3 is TGCAGCGTTGAAGGTTTCCAGGGCCGGAATGAGCAGTTCTTC.

The chain employs TRBV7-2 and TRBJ2-5; tentatively, D is TRBD2 (6 bases). Trimming pared 5 bases from V and 5 bases from J, leaving 15 bases between. There are 14 residues in the CDR3. Looked up from germline, CDR1 is SGHTA and CDR2 is FQGNSA. This CDR3 is CASSPTRSPETQYF. Written as DNA, the CDR3 is TGTGCCAGCAGCCCGACTAGATCCCCCGAGACCCAGTACTTC. Full variable domain (outside the CDR3, taken from reference TRBV7-2 and TRBJ2-5): GAGVSQSPSNKVTEKGKDVELRCDPISGHTALYWYRQSLGQGLEFLIYFQGNSAPDKSGLPSDRFSAERTGGSVSTLTIQRTQQEDSAVYLCASSPTRSPETQYFGPGTRLLVL.

This chain connects TRBV28 to TRBJ2-7; the match to TRBD1 covers 9 bases. Germline V gives CDR1 MDHEN, CDR2 SYDVKM. Unmatched junction bases numbered 10, after V lost 6 bases and J lost 1 base. CDR3 size: 16 residues. This CDR3 is CASSLGGQGISYEQYF. The CDR3 DNA is TGTGCCAGCAGCTTGGGGGGACAGGGTATTTCCTACGAGCAGTACTTC.

As DNA, the CDR3 is TGTGCCAGCACCGGGTGGGCGACTAGCTTCAATGAGCAGTTCTTC. Its translation is CASTGWATSFNEQFF. The chain is built from TRBV28 and TRBJ2-1; 7 nucleotides line up with TRBD2. Trimming cost V 7 bases and J 6 bases; bases outside gene matches: 12. Germline V CDR1 and CDR2: MDHEN, SYDVKM. The CDR3 spans 15 residues.

This clone was recorded a few times. The chain combines TRBV6-2 or TRBV6-3 with TRBJ2-2; D possibly corresponds to TRBD1 (5 bases). CDR3 length: 16 residues. Germline V CDR1 and CDR2: MNHEY, SVGEGT. V was cut by 0 bases and J by 1 base, with 9 bases left in between. The CDR3 is CASSYSTVMNTGELFF. DNA of the CDR3: TGTGCCAGCAGTTACTCGACAGTGATGAACACCGGGGAGCTGTTTTTT.

The rearrangement links TRBV10-3 to TRBJ2-1; possibly TRBD1 for D (5 bases). CDR1 is ENHRY, CDR2 SYGVKD, per germline. CDR3 length: 15 amino acids. The germline V and J ends were trimmed by 7 bases and 0 bases, with 13 bases remaining between them. CDR3 sequence reads: CAINEGVDSYNEQFF. The CDR3 region has the DNA TGTGCCATCAATGAAGGGGTTGACTCCTACAATGAGCAGTTCTTC.

This clone was seen once. The V call is TRBV5-1, the J call TRBJ1-6; D call uncertain. Deletions cut 0 bases from V and 0 bases from J, with 13 bases between. The CDR3 contains 18 residues. Germline V gives CDR1 SGHRS, CDR2 YFSETQ. The CDR3 coding sequence is TGCGCCAGCAGCTTGGAAGCAGCACGGAGCTCCTATAATTCACCCCTCCACTTT. Its translation is CASSLEAARSSYNSPLHF.

The chain recombines TRBV19 with TRBJ2-7; D is unresolved. This CDR3 spans 13 amino acids. CDR1 is LNHDA, CDR2 SQIVND, per germline (reference sequence). V lost 1 base, J lost 5 bases, and 9 bases lay in between. The CDR3 DNA is TGTGCCAGTAGTATAGGGAGCCCTCACGAGCAGTACTTC. It encodes CASSIGSPHEQYF.

V and J are TRBV28 and TRBJ1-3; TRBD1 agrees at 8 bases. The CDR3 is made up of 14 amino acids. The germline V gene has CDR1 MDHEN and CDR2 SYDVKM. Germline trimming cut 7 bases from V and 4 bases from J; bases unmatched to any gene: 6. CDR3 bases: TGTGCCAGCAACCCACAGGGGGGAGGAAACACCATATATTTT. It specifies CASNPQGGGNTIYF.

The chain couples TRBV5-5 to TRBJ1-1; tentatively, D is TRBD1 (6 bases). The CDR3 is 15 amino acids. Trimming stripped 3 bases from V and 1 base from J, with 13 bases between. Germline values: CDR1 SGHKS, CDR2 YYEKEE (reference sequence). The CDR3 reads CASSSAGTTNTEAFF. CDR3 nucleotides: TGTGCCAGCAGCTCCGCCGGGACAACGAACACTGAAGCTTTCTTT. The full variable domain, in which reference TRBV5-5 and TRBJ1-1 provide the parts outside the CDR3, is DAGVTQSPTHLIKTRGQQVTLRCSPISGHKSVSWYQQVLGQGPQFIFQYYEKEERGRGNFPDRFSARQFPNYSSELNVNALLLGDSALYLCASSSAGTTNTEAFFGQGTRLTVV.

The chain joins TRBV6-1 to TRBJ1-2; the match to TRBD1 covers 7 bases. CDR3 length: 14 amino acids. Germline trimming cut 2 bases from V and 6 bases from J; bases unmatched to any gene: 6. In germline, CDR1 is MNHNS, CDR2 SASEGT. The chain's CDR3 is CASSEQQGYHGYTF. In nucleotides, the CDR3 is TGTGCCAGCAGTGAACAACAGGGGTACCATGGCTACACCTTC.

The chain carries TRBV10-3 and TRBJ2-3; 9 nucleotides match TRBD2. The germline gives CDR1 ENHRY, CDR2 SYGVKD. The V segment lost 6 bases and the J segment 2 bases; nucleotides outside the gene matches: 6. The CDR3 consists of 15 residues. The CDR3: CAIRGGGGATDTQYF. Written as DNA, the CDR3 is TGTGCCATCAGAGGCGGCGGGGGGGCCACAGATACGCAGTATTTT.

In DNA, the CDR3 is TGTGCCAGTAGTACCCGACAGGGTAGCAATCAGCCCCAGCATTTT. Translated: CASSTRQGSNQPQHF. The V and J genes are TRBV19 and TRBJ1-5; 7 bases map to TRBD1. The germline gives CDR1 LNHDA, CDR2 SQIVND (reference sequence). Trimming removed 4 bases from V and 0 bases from J; junction bases left unmatched: 3. The CDR3 runs 15 residues. Together with reference TRBV19 and TRBJ1-5, the CDR3 gives the full variable domain: DGGITQSPKYLFRKEGQNVTLSCEQNLNHDAMYWYRQDPGQGLRLIYYSQIVNDFQKGDIAEGYSVSREKKESFPLTVTSAQKNPTAFYLCASSTRQGSNQPQHFGDGTRLSIL.

This chain joins TRBV9 and TRBJ2-1; TRBD1 might be the D (6 bases). The CDR3 has 15 amino acids. The V end lost 2 bases, the J end lost 6 bases, and 15 bases lay between the germline ends. Germline CDR1 and CDR2: SGDLS and YYNGEE. The CDR3 DNA reads TGTGCCAGCAGCGTTGACAGGCTAGGTGTCAATGAGCAGTTCTTC. It codes for CASSVDRLGVNEQFF.

This clone came up once. J is TRBJ1-6 and V is TRBV4-1; D remains ambiguous. Between the trimmed V and J ends, which lost 1 base and 12 bases, there was a span of 19 bases. Germline assignment: CDR1 MGHRA and CDR2 YSYEKL. There are 16 residues in the CDR3. The CDR3 region is CASSQGRLVPRGPLHF. The CDR3 region has the DNA TGCGCCAGCAGCCAAGGACGCCTGGTCCCCCGGGGACCCCTCCACTTT.

This clone has a handful of counts. This CDR3 is also generated by other DNA sequences in the sample. The rearrangement uses TRBV7-3 and TRBJ2-3, with 8 bases aligning to TRBD2. The CDR3 spans 15 residues. V trimming: 2 bases; J trimming: 2 bases; junction bases outside the gene matches: 3. Per the germline V gene, CDR1 is SGHTA and CDR2 is FQGTGA. The CDR3 loop reads CASSLAGGSTDTQYF. The DNA for the CDR3 is TGTGCCAGCAGCTTAGCGGGGGGCTCCACAGATACGCAGTATTTT. The entire variable domain, with the rest obtained from reference TRBV7-3 and TRBJ2-3, is as follows: GAGVSQTPSNKVTEKGKYVELRCDPISGHTALYWYRQSLGQGPEFLIYFQGTGAADDSGLPNDRFFAVRPEGSVSTLKIQRTERGDSAVYLCASSLAGGSTDTQYFGPGTRLTVL.

The chain is built from TRBV7-2 and TRBJ1-4; no clear D. There are 12 residues in the CDR3. Trimming left V 1 base short and J 10 bases short, with 7 bases between. CDR1 SGHTA and CDR2 FQGNSA come from the germline V gene. CDR3 loop: CASSLDRAKLFF. The CDR3 DNA follows: TGTGCCAGCAGCTTAGACAGAGCAAAACTGTTTTTT.

This clone was seen only once. The chain carries TRBV27 and TRBJ1-5; D call uncertain. The CDR3 runs 13 residues. V lost 5 bases and J lost 1, with 6 bases in between. Germline V gene data show CDR1 as MNHEY and CDR2 as SMNVEV (reference sequence). The CDR3 is CASSPISNQPQHF. The CDR3 DNA follows: TGTGCCAGCAGTCCTATAAGCAATCAGCCCCAGCATTTT.

The chain has TRBV15 and TRBJ1-1; the D is unclear. CDR1 and CDR2 (germline): LNHNV, YYDKDF (reference sequence). V shed 0 bases and J shed 6 bases, with 8 bases lying between them. The CDR3 consists of 13 residues. The chain's CDR3 is CATSRDPEAEAFF. As DNA, the CDR3 is TGTGCCACCAGCAGAGATCCTGAGGCTGAAGCTTTCTTT.

The chain links TRBV28 to TRBJ2-7, with a possible D match to TRBD2 (7 bases). Germline-derived CDR1 and CDR2 are MDHEN and SYDVKM. There are 15 residues in the CDR3. V was shortened by 7 bases and J by 6 bases, with 22 bases between the two germline ends. The CDR3 is CASTPAAWGGAEQYF. CDR3 nucleotides: TGTGCCAGCACCCCCGCAGCCTGGGGGGGCGCCGAGCAGTACTTC. Variable domain in full (rest from reference TRBV28 and TRBJ2-7): DVKVTQSSRYLVKRTGEKVFLECVQDMDHENMFWYRQDPGLGLRLIYFSYDVKMKEKGDIPEGYSVSREKKERFSLILESASTNQTSMYLCASTPAAWGGAEQYFGPGTRLTVT.

The chain links TRBV6-5 to TRBJ1-1; no clear D gene. The germline V gene encodes CDR1 MNHEY and CDR2 SVGAGI. The CDR3 runs 14 residues. Deletions cut 8 bases from V and 0 bases from J, with 13 bases between. The CDR3: CASRTPRLNTEAFF. CDR3 in DNA: TGTGCCAGCCGTACCCCGCGGCTGAACACTGAAGCTTTCTTT.

The chain has TRBV7-3 and TRBJ2-6; 9 nucleotides match TRBD2. Germline V gene data show CDR1 as SGHTA and CDR2 as FQGTGA. The CDR3 runs 20 residues. V lost 5 bases, J lost 0 bases, and 14 bases stayed unmatched. The CDR3 sequence: CASSLGSASGIGSGANVLTF. The CDR3 bases are TGTGCCAGCAGCCTCGGGTCGGCTAGCGGGATAGGCTCTGGGGCCAACGTCCTGACTTTC.

The chain employs TRBV5-1 and TRBJ2-3; 12 positions match TRBD2. The germline CDR1 and CDR2 sequences are SGHRS and YFSETQ. CDR3 length: 17 residues. J gave up 3 bases and V 7 bases, and 12 bases lay outside the gene matches. CDR3 loop: CASGNLAGGPGTDTQYF. CDR3 DNA: TGCGCCAGCGGAAACCTAGCGGGGGGGCCCGGAACAGATACGCAGTATTTT. Filled out from reference TRBV5-1 and TRBJ2-3, the complete variable domain reads KAGVTQTPRYLIKTRGQQVTLSCSPISGHRSVSWYQQTPGQGLQFLFEYFSETQRNKGNFPGRFSGRQFSNSRSEMNVSTLELGDSALYLCASGNLAGGPGTDTQYFGPGTRLTVL.

CDR3 nucleotides: TGTGCCAGCAGTCCCTGGGACAGTACACGCTCTGGAAACACCATATATTTT. Translation: CASSPWDSTRSGNTIYF. This chain connects TRBV28 to TRBJ1-3, with 7 bases matching TRBD1. This CDR3 comprises 17 residues. CDR1 is MDHEN and CDR2 is SYDVKM in the germline V gene. V dropped 5 bases and J dropped 0; count of bases not matched to a gene: 10.